This T cell receptor (beta chain) was observed in a study of T-cell reconstitution after alpha-beta-depleted transplantation in children. General study results and limits: Fresh T-cell production supplied most of the T-cell counts and diversity seen one year after transplant. It was surviving recipient T cells and thymic progenitors that gave some patients high TCRbeta diversity at day 60. As was reported, about two months after transplant, alpha-beta T cells came from several hundred expanded graft clones.

Unique molecular identifiers were incorporated when the TCRbeta library was constructed. MiXCR, applied by TCRdb to the PCR reads, yields one record per CDR3 protein. The repertoire consists of 300,000 to 400,000 distinct CDR3 sequences, with under 20% occurring once and the leading ten covering 35% to 50%. This clonotype has a handful of counts. What it recognizes is unknown. The CDR3 sequence is 15 residues long. V was clipped by 3 bases and J by 5 bases, with 18 bases between them. Germline values: CDR1 DFQATT, CDR2 SNEGSKA (reference sequence). The chain employs TRBV20-1 and TRBJ2-3; D not certain. This receptor was identified in a male patient under 10 years old who had a stem cell transplant for acute lymphoblastic leukemia, so the T cells may come from the graft donor. This specimen consisted of PBMCs, mostly from graft donor cells, obtained 360 days after TCRalphabeta/CD19-depleted stem cell transplant. CDR3 in DNA: TGCAGTGCTAGGATTGCGCGCTCCACACGAGATACGCAGTATTTT. Its protein product is CSARIARSTRDTQYF.